A single sample gave rise to the 20 T cell receptor beta chains below, sequenced in a study of shared clonotypes between healthy human individuals. Repertoires were generated with immunoSEQ multiplex PCR, while TCRdb's copy carries only in-frame clones and drops some. The table records nearly 1 million clones, about three quarters of them present only once. The specimen was memory CD4+ T cells sorted from blood. Subset given: CD45RA-negative fraction. These receptors all stem from a man aged 18 to 29 in good health.

This clone was seen only a few times. A read error may explain this, as a much larger clone is one base away. The identical CDR3 is also encoded by other nucleotide sequences in the sample. J is TRBJ1-6 and V is TRBV6-6, with D uncertain. This CDR3 has 15 amino acids. Germline assignment: CDR1 MNHNY and CDR2 SVGAGI (reference sequence). Trimming took 5 bases from V and 0 from J, leaving 8 bases between them. Here the CDR3 DNA reads TGTGCCAGCAGTCCTGGGAGCTCCTATAATTCACCCCTCCACTTT. Its protein is CASSPGSSYNSPLHF.

This clone has a handful of counts. This probably arose from a read error, given a far larger clone one base away. Other DNA sequences in the sample encode the same CDR3. This rearrangement joins TRBV10-3 to TRBJ2-5; D is possibly TRBD2 (6 bases). The tail of the sequence fits TRBJ2-7 better, so the J call may be wrong. The CDR3 loop spans 12 amino acids. The V gene's germline CDR1 is ENHRY and CDR2 SYGVKD. The CDR3: CAISGTNYEQYF. The CDR3 DNA reads as TGTGCCATCAGTGGGACTAACTACGAGCAGTACTTC.

In DNA form, the CDR3 reads TGTGCCAGCAGTTTATCAGGGAGTAAGCCCCAGCATTTT. This encodes CASSLSGSKPQHF. J is TRBJ1-5 and V is TRBV28; D might be TRBD1 (5 bases). Germline CDR1 MDHEN, CDR2 SYDVKM. Trimming took 1 base from V and 8 from J, leaving 9 bases between them. This CDR3 is built from 13 residues.

This clone was detected only a few times. The chain employs TRBV29-1 and TRBJ1-5, with D maybe TRBD1 (6 bases). The CDR3 sequence is 13 residues long. Trimming took 4 bases from V and 7 from J, leaving 14 bases between them. From germline, CDR1 is SQVTM and CDR2 ANQGSEA. CDR3 region: CSVGGGQGQPQHF. The CDR3 DNA is TGCAGCGTTGGAGGCGGGCAGGGGCAGCCCCAGCATTTT.

The chain has TRBV5-4 and TRBJ2-3; TRBD2 agrees at 8 bases. Losses at the gene ends were 4 bases for V and 3 bases for J; bases not matched to a gene: 16. Germline V gene lookup returns CDR1 SGHNT and CDR2 YYREEE (reference sequence). The CDR3 contains 18 residues. CDR3 loop: CASSPGPKAGVGTDTQYF. The CDR3 DNA sequence: TGTGCCAGCAGCCCCGGCCCTAAAGCGGGGGTCGGTACAGATACGCAGTATTTT.

This clone was seen repeatedly, ten times or more. This chain links TRBV27 with TRBJ1-6; D uncertain. The length of the CDR3 is 17 residues. Trimming left V 2 bases short and J 9 bases short, with 20 bases between. CDR1 and CDR2 from the germline V gene are MNHEY and SMNVEV (reference sequence). The CDR3 spells CASSLPQLGSSSSPLHF. CDR3 bases: TGTGCCAGCAGTTTACCCCAACTCGGAAGCTCCAGTTCACCCCTCCACTTT.

The chain joins TRBV7-2 to TRBJ1-5; D remains unclear. Trimming cost V 0 bases and J 5 bases, with 11 bases left between them. The germline V gene has CDR1 SGHTA and CDR2 FQGNSA. The CDR3 is 15 amino acids. Here the CDR3 DNA reads TGTGCCAGCAGCTTAGCGTCAGGAGGTTATCAGCCCCAGCATTTT. As protein: CASSLASGGYQPQHF.

The count of this clone is one. The chain employs TRBV30 and TRBJ1-2; TRBD1 matches at 9 bases. The CDR3 has 12 amino acids. The germline gives CDR1 GTSNPN, CDR2 SVGIG (reference sequence). J lost 8 bases, V lost 5 bases, and 6 bases had no gene match. The CDR3 here is CAWVGQGGGYTF. In DNA form, the CDR3 reads TGTGCCTGGGTGGGACAGGGCGGAGGCTACACCTTC.

This sequence joins TRBV10-3 and TRBJ1-2, with TRBD1 as a possible D gene (5 bases). Germline-derived CDR1 and CDR2 are ENHRY and SYGVKD. Trimming took off 4 bases at V and 8 bases at J, with 17 bases between the two ends. The CDR3 loop spans 14 amino acids. CDR3 residues: CAISGGRASGGYTF. CDR3 DNA: TGTGCCATCAGTGGGGGCAGGGCCTCAGGGGGCTACACCTTC.

V usage is TRBV6-1 and J usage is TRBJ2-3, with TRBD1 as a possible D gene (6 bases). Germline CDR1 MNHNS, CDR2 SASEGT. The length of the CDR3 is 15 residues. V gave up 3 bases and J gave up 4 bases, with 14 bases separating them. The CDR3 DNA follows: TGTGCCAGCAGTGAGGGGGCCAGGCCCCCAGATACGCAGTATTTT. Encoded protein: CASSEGARPPDTQYF.

This sequence joins TRBV4-3 and TRBJ1-2; TRBD1 aligns across 10 bases. Germline V gene data show CDR1 as LGHNA and CDR2 as YSLEER. V lost 3 bases to trimming and J lost 3 bases; unmatched junction nucleotides: 4. The CDR3 runs to 15 residues. The DNA for the CDR3 is TGCGCCAGCAGCCAGACAGGGGGCATTGACTATGGCTACACCTTC. Encoded protein: CASSQTGGIDYGYTF.

The CDR3 DNA follows: TGTGCCAGCAGCTCCGGCAGACAGGGCTACAATGAGCAGTTCTTC. It encodes CASSSGRQGYNEQFF. The chain couples TRBV9 to TRBJ2-1, with TRBD1 matching over 7 bases. V lost 4 bases to trimming and J lost 3 bases; unmatched junction nucleotides: 7. The CDR3 consists of 15 residues. Germline lookup yields CDR1 SGDLS and CDR2 YYNGEE.

The genes are TRBV11-2 and TRBJ2-5; possibly TRBD1 for D (5 bases). The germline CDR1 and CDR2 sequences are SGHAT and FQNNGV. The CDR3 contains 15 residues. Deletions cut 4 bases from V and 4 bases from J, with 16 bases between. The CDR3 is CASSSDGSRGETQYF. CDR3 sequence (DNA): TGTGCCAGCAGCTCGGACGGTAGTAGGGGAGAGACCCAGTACTTC.

This clone was found once. This sequence joins TRBV9 and TRBJ1-3, with D possibly being TRBD1 (6 bases). Germline V lookup: CDR1 SGDLS, CDR2 YYNGEE. The CDR3 consists of 16 residues. V was pared by 0 bases and J by 2 bases, with 12 bases between. CDR3 in amino acids: CASSVGIGGTGNTIYF. CDR3 in DNA: TGTGCCAGCAGCGTAGGAATAGGGGGGACTGGAAACACCATATATTTT.

The CDR3 here is CASSGIAGGLYEQYF. In nucleotides, the CDR3 is TGTGCCAGCAGTGGCATAGCGGGGGGGCTCTACGAGCAGTACTTC. The rearrangement joins TRBV6-6 to TRBJ2-7; 11 bases align to TRBD2. V was pared by 5 bases and J by 3 bases, with 6 bases of the junction left unmatched. The CDR3 contains 15 residues. CDR1 is MNHNY, CDR2 SVGAGI, per germline (reference sequence).

This sequence joins TRBV6-1 and TRBJ2-2; D perhaps matches TRBD1 (5 bases). Germline V gene lookup returns CDR1 MNHNS and CDR2 SASEGT. The V and J ends lost 2 bases and 7 bases respectively, with 8 bases between them. This CDR3 region has 13 residues. The CDR3 nucleotides read TGTGCCAGCAGTGAATACAGGAGCGGGGAGCTGTTTTTT. Amino acids: CASSEYRSGELFF.

Only one count was recorded for this clone. The chain combines TRBV2 with TRBJ1-2; possible D gene TRBD1, 6 bases. Deletions cut 5 bases from V and 5 bases from J, with 18 bases between. This CDR3 has 15 amino acids. The germline gives CDR1 SNHLY, CDR2 FYNNEI. CDR3 amino acids: CASSYRDIGLYGYTF. The CDR3 DNA reads as TGTGCCAGCAGTTACCGGGACATCGGACTGTATGGCTACACCTTC.

The chain employs TRBV6-5 and TRBJ2-3, with unresolved D. V was clipped by 6 bases and J by 6 bases, with 7 bases between them. The germline V gene encodes CDR1 MNHEY and CDR2 SVGAGI. This CDR3 is built from 11 residues. The CDR3 sequence is CASRQLDTQYF. The CDR3 DNA sequence: TGTGCCAGCAGGCAACTTGATACGCAGTATTTT.

V and J are TRBV19 and TRBJ2-5; no firm D call. V was shortened by 1 base and J by 5 bases, with 8 bases between the two germline ends. The CDR3 sequence is 13 residues long. The V gene's germline CDR1 is LNHDA and CDR2 SQIVND (reference sequence). Here the CDR3 reads CASSIVKGETQYF. Written as DNA, the CDR3 is TGTGCCAGTAGTATAGTAAAGGGTGAGACCCAGTACTTC.

The J gene is TRBJ2-7, the V gene TRBV7-8; TRBD2 is a possible D gene (5 bases). V was cut by 4 bases and J by 6 bases, with 16 bases left in between. Germline V gene lookup returns CDR1 SGHVS and CDR2 FQNEAQ. There are 14 residues in the CDR3. The CDR3: CASSSGITFREQYF. The DNA of the CDR3 is TGTGCCAGCAGCTCCGGGATTACGTTCCGCGAGCAGTACTTC.